The present TCR beta chain was sequenced within a study of spatial heterogeneity in lung cancer (dated by TCRdb to between 2018 and 2020). About the full investigation: More beta-chain than alpha-chain transcripts were consistently detected, likely reflecting higher beta-chain transcript abundance. In the raw uncorrected reads, each unique combination of TCR and UMI appeared more than ten times on average. In non-small cell lung cancer, the study quantitatively compared TCR alpha and beta repertoires across several tumor regions, matched nontumor lung, and blood. The study linked features of the TCR repertoire to counts of nonsynonymous mutations, which were determined by whole-exome sequencing of tumor tissue. Both alpha and beta chains were TCR-sequenced in 200 to 250 tumor regions, around 65 matched nontumor lung samples and 55 to 60 PBMC samples obtained at surgery.

The germline V gene (reference sequence) supplies CDR1 DFQATT and CDR2 SNEGSKA. The germline V end is reduced by 6 bases and the J end by 4 bases; junction bases left unmatched: 5. From the cysteine up to the phenylalanine, the CDR3 has a length of 13 residues. Of the read, only the CDR3 DNA is kept; its 39 bases are in frame from base 1. This clonotype was observed a few times. Its antigen is unknown. Base qualities are not recorded, but no much larger clone differs from it by a single base. Overall results and qualifications from the work: Confirming at a functional level the hypothesis that regional TCRs recognize regional mutations was considered to require additional single-cell paired TCR alpha and beta sequencing. Ubiquitous expanded tumor TCRs showed up in blood more often at tumor resection than at routine follow-up.

According to the study, the label for this sample's time point signals: sample taken at primary tumor resection. Samples were obtained from 72 patients with early-stage, untreated non-small cell lung cancer from the lung TRACERx cohort. Whole RNA extracted from tumor and nontumor lung tissue, or from cryopreserved PBMC samples, was used for TCR sequencing without cell sorting. A patient was chosen for TCR sequencing only when enough RNA was available from at least two tumor regions. Libraries were prepared through 5' RACE. Instrument used: NextSeq 500. In the TCR library protocol, a unique molecular identifier was attached to each TCR cDNA molecule so that PCR and sequencing errors could be corrected. The paper's processing steps were these. TCR identification, UMI-based error correction and CDR3 extraction were performed with Decombinator tools. TCRs above a frequency of 2 per 1,000, corresponding to the top 1% of the tumor frequency distribution, were defined as expanded. Renyi diversity was calculated using the R vegan package after each repertoire was subsampled 100 times to 5,000 TCRs. To build CDR3 similarity networks, amino acid triplet string-kernel similarity was used, and CDR3s were connected when their pairwise similarity was above 0.82. The public reads were reprocessed in TCRdb via fastp at Q25 and MiXCR, keeping in-frame beta chains. Identical CDR3 proteins give one entry, which carries the most common genes and DNA. V and J calls and clone size were set by TCRdb, not the authors. This sample gives some 41,000 distinct CDR3 sequences in total; approximately 6.3% of them show up just once. The top ten hold 43% of the sample.

The chain uses TRBV20-1 and TRBJ1-5, with 8 junctional bases fitting TRBD1. The sequence derives from a female donor with early-stage non-small cell lung cancer. This material consisted of PBMCs, taken at surgery. The CDR3 is CSAGDRWNQPQHF. The sequence in DNA is TGCAGTGCCGGGGACAGGTGGAATCAGCCCCAGCATTTT.